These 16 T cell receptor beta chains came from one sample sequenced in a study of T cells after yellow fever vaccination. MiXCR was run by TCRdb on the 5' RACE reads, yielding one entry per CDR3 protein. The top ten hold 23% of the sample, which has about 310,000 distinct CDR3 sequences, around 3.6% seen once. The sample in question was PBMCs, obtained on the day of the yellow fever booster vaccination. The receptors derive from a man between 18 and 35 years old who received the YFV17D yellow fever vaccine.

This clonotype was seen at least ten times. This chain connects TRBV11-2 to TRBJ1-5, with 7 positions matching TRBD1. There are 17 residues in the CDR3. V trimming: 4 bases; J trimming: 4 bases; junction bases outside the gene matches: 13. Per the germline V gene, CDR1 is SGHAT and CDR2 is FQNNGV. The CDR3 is CASSSGKEGARNQPQHF. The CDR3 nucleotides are TGTGCCAGCAGCTCCGGGAAGGAGGGGGCGCGAAATCAGCCCCAGCATTTT.

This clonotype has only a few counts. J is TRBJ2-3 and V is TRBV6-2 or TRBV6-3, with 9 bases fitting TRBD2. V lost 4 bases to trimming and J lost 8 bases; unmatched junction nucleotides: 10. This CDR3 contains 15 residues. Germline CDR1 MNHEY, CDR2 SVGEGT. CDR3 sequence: CASSSPLAGTGTQYF. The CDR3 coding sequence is TGTGCCAGCAGTTCCCCCCTAGCGGGGACTGGTACGCAGTATTTT.

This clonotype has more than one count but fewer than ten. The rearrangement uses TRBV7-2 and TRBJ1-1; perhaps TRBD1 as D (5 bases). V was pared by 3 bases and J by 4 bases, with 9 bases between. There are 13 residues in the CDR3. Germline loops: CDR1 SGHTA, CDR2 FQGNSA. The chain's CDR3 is CASSFDSRTEAFF. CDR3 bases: TGTGCCAGCAGCTTTGACAGTCGCACTGAAGCTTTCTTT.

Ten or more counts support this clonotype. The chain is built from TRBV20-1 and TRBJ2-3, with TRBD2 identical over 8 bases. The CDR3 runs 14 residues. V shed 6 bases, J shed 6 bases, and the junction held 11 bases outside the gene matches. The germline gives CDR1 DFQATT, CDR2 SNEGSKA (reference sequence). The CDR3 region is CSANPGGGSDTQYF. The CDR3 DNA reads TGCAGTGCCAACCCCGGCGGGGGGTCTGATACGCAGTATTTT.

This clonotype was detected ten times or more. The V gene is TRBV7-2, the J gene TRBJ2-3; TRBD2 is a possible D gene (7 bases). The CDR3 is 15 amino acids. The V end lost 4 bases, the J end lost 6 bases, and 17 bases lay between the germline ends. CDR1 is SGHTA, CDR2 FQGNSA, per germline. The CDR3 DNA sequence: TGTGCCAGCAGCTACCAGAGGGGGGGAGGGGATACGCAGTATTTT. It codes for CASSYQRGGGDTQYF.

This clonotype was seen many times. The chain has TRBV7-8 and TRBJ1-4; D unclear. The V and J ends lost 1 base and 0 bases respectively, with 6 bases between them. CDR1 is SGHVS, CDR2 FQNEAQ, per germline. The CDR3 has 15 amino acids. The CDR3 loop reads CASSLGVATNEKLFF. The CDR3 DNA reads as TGTGCCAGCAGCTTAGGAGTTGCAACTAATGAAAAACTGTTTTTT.

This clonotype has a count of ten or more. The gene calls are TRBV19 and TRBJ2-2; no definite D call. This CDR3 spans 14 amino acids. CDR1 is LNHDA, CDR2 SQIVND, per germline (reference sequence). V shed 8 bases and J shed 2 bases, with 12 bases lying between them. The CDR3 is CASPAHGNTGELFF. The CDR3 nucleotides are TGTGCCAGTCCGGCCCACGGAAACACCGGGGAGCTGTTTTTT.

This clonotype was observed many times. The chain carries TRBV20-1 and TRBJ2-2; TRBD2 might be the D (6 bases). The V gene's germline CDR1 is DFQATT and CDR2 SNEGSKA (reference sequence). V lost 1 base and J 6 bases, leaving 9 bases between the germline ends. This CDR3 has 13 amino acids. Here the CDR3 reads CSARGPGAGELFF. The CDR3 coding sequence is TGCAGTGCTAGAGGTCCGGGGGCCGGGGAGCTGTTTTTT.

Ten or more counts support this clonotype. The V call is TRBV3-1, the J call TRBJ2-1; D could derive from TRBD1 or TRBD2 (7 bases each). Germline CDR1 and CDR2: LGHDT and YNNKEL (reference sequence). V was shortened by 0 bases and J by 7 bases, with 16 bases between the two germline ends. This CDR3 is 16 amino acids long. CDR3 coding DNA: TGTGCCAGCAGCCAAGATCGGGGGGACAGACCTAATGAGCAGTTCTTC. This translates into CASSQDRGDRPNEQFF.

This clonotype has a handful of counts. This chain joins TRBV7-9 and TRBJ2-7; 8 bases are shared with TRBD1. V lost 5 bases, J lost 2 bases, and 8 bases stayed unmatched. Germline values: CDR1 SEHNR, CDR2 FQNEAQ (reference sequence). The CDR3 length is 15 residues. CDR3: CASSLLGTGTYEQYF. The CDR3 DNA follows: TGTGCCAGCAGCCTTTTGGGGACAGGTACCTACGAGCAGTACTTC.

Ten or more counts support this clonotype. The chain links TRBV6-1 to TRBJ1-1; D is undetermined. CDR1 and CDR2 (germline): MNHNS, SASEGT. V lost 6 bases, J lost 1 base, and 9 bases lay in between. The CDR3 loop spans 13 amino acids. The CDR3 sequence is CASRRITNTEAFF. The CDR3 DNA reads TGTGCCAGCAGGAGAATTACGAACACTGAAGCTTTCTTT.

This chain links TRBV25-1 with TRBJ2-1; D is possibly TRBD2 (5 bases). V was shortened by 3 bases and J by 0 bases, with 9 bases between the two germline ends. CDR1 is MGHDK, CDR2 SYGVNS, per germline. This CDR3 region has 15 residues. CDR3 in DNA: TGTGCCAGCAGTGAGCGGGCGGGCTCCTACAATGAGCAGTTCTTC. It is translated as CASSERAGSYNEQFF.

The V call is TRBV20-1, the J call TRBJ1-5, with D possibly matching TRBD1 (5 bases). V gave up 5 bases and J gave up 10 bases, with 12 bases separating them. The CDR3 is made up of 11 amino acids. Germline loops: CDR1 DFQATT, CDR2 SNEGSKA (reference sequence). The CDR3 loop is CSAPTRGPQHF. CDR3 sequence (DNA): TGCAGTGCTCCAACCCGGGGCCCCCAGCATTTT.

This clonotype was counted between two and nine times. CDR3 coding DNA: TGTGCCAGCAGCGCGTGGGCGGAGGACTATGGCTACACCTTC. It encodes CASSAWAEDYGYTF. The rearrangement uses TRBV9 and TRBJ1-2; D gene ambiguous. The V end was cut by 3 bases, the J end by 3 bases, with 12 bases between. CDR1 and CDR2 from the germline V gene are SGDLS and YYNGEE. The CDR3 runs 14 residues.

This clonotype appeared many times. The CDR3 is CASSGTQQHSDTQYF. CDR3 nucleotides: TGCGCCAGCTCCGGGACTCAACAGCATTCAGATACGCAGTATTTT. V usage is TRBV10-2 and J usage is TRBJ2-3; the D gene is possibly TRBD2 (6 bases). The V end lost 8 bases, the J end lost 4 bases, and 19 bases lay between the germline ends. Per germline, CDR1 WSHSY and CDR2 SAAADI. The CDR3 runs to 15 residues.

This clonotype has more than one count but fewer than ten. The CDR3 coding sequence is TGTGCCAGCAGCCCTGGTGTGGGGAAGAGAAACACCATATATTTT. It is translated as CASSPGVGKRNTIYF. The genes are TRBV7-6 and TRBJ1-3; D ambiguous. V lost 5 bases and J 5 bases, leaving 16 bases between the germline ends. The CDR3 has 15 amino acids. Germline lookup yields CDR1 SGHVS and CDR2 FNYEAQ.